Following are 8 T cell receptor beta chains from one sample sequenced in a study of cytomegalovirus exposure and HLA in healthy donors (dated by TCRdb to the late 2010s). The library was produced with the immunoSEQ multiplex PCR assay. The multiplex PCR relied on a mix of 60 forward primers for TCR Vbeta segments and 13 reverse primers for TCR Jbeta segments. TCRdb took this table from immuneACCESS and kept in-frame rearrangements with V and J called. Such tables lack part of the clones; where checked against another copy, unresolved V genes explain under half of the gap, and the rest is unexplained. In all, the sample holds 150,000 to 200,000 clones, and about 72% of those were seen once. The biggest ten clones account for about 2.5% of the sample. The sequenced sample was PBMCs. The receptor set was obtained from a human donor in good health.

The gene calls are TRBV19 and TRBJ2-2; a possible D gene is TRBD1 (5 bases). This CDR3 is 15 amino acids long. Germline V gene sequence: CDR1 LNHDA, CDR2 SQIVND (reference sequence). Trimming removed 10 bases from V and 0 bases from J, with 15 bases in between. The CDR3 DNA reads TGTGCCATATCGGACACCCCGGCGAACACCGGGGAGCTGTTTTTT. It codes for CAISDTPANTGELFF.

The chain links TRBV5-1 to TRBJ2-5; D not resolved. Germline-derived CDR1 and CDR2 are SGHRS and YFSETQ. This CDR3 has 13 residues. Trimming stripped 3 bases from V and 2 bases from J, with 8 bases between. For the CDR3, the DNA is TGCGCCAGCAGCTCCCTAAGTCAAGAGACCCAGTACTTC. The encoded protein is CASSSLSQETQYF.

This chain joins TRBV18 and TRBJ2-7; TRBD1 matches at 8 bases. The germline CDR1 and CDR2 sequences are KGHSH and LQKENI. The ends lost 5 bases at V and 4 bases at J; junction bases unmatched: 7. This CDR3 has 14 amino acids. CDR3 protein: CASSDRTGLYEQYF. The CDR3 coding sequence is TGTGCCAGCTCAGACCGGACAGGGCTGTACGAGCAGTACTTC.

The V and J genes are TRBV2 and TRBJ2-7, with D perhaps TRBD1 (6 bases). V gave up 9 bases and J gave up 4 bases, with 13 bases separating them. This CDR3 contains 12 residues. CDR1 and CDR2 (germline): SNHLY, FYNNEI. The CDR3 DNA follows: TGTGCCAGGGCGGACAGAACTTACGAGCAGTACTTC. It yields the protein CARADRTYEQYF.

The CDR3 spells CASSLVAGGSTDTQYF. The CDR3, as DNA: TGTGCCAGCAGCTTGGTCGCAGGAGGGAGCACAGATACGCAGTATTTT. This chain joins TRBV5-4 and TRBJ2-3, with D perhaps matching TRBD2 (6 bases). V shed 0 bases and J shed 0 bases, with 11 bases lying between them. CDR1 is SGHNT and CDR2 is YYREEE in the germline V gene (reference sequence). This CDR3 is built from 16 residues.

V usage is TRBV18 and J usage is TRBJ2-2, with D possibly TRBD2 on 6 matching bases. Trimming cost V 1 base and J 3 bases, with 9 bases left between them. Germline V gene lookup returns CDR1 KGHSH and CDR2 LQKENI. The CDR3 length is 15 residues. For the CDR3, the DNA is TGTGCCAGCTCACCACGTACGGGGGACACCGGGGAGCTGTTTTTT. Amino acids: CASSPRTGDTGELFF.

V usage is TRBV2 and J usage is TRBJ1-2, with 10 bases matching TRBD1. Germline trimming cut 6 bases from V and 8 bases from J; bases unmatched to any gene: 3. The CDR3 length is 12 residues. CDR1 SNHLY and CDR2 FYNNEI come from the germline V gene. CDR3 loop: CASSDRGQGYTF. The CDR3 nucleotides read TGTGCCAGCAGCGACAGGGGGCAAGGCTACACCTTC.

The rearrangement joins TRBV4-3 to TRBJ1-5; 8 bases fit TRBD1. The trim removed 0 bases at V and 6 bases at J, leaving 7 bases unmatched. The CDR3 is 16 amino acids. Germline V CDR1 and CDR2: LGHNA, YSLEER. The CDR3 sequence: CASSQEPGQGIQPQHF. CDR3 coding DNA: TGCGCCAGCAGCCAAGAGCCAGGACAGGGTATTCAGCCCCAGCATTTT.